A single sample is the source of the 23 T cell receptor beta chains below, sequenced in a study of CD8+CD57+ T cells in acquired aplastic anemia. Genomic DNA constituted the template upon which TCR beta VDJ and CDR3 profiling was performed. MiXCR was run by TCRdb on the reads, yielding one entry per CDR3 protein. The table includes about 170,000 distinct CDR3 sequences, 60% to 70% detected once. The sample consisted of sorted CD4+, CD8+, or CD8+CD57+ T cells (not recorded which) from PBMCs. The receptors were sampled from a human donor in good health.

This clonotype was observed once. This chain joins TRBV7-3 and TRBJ2-3; D gene unclear. Germline CDR1 reads SGHTA; CDR2 reads FQGTGA. This CDR3 region has 13 residues. The V gene lost 5 bases and the J gene lost 6 bases, with 12 bases spanning the gap. The CDR3 DNA follows: TGTGCCAGCAGCCCCACCACCTACGATACGCAGTATTTT. Translated, it gives CASSPTTYDTQYF.

This clonotype occurred a few times. One base away lies a much larger clone, so this may be a sequencing read error. The CDR3 sequence: CGANGGLRQYSGEQYF. In nucleotides, the CDR3 is TGCGGTGCTAATGGCGGCCTGAGACAGTATTCCGGCGAGCAGTACTTC. J is TRBJ2-7 and V is TRBV20-1, with D possibly matching TRBD1 (5 bases). CDR1 is DFQATT, CDR2 SNEGSKA, per germline (reference sequence). The length of the CDR3 is 16 residues.

There are a few counts of this clonotype. The chain joins TRBV10-1 to TRBJ2-1; 9 bases match TRBD2. Per germline, CDR1 WNHNN and CDR2 SYGVQD (reference sequence). The CDR3 totals 15 residues. V was pared by 6 bases and J by 5 bases, with 8 bases of the junction left unmatched. The CDR3 here is CASSLRLADHNEQFF. CDR3 DNA: TGCGCCAGCAGCCTAAGACTAGCGGACCACAATGAGCAGTTCTTC.

V and J are TRBV12-3 or TRBV12-4 and TRBJ1-1; D might be TRBD1 (6 bases). The germline V and J ends were trimmed by 6 bases and 9 bases, with 14 bases remaining between them. The CDR3 is made up of 12 amino acids. The CDR3 sequence is CASSKGTTQAFF. DNA of the CDR3: TGTGCCAGCAGCAAAGGGACAACACAAGCTTTCTTT.

J is TRBJ2-7 and V is TRBV7-9; D may be TRBD2 (5 bases). V lost 1 base and J lost 4, with 11 bases in between. Looked up from germline, CDR1 is SEHNR and CDR2 is FQNEAQ (reference sequence). This CDR3 has 14 amino acids. The CDR3 loop reads CASSLGASRYEQYF. Written as DNA, the CDR3 is TGTGCCAGCAGCTTAGGCGCTAGCCGGTACGAGCAGTACTTC.

This chain links TRBV7-2 with TRBJ2-5, with D perhaps TRBD1 (6 bases). The length of the CDR3 is 15 residues. Germline CDR1 reads SGHTA; CDR2 reads FQGNSA. V lost 1 base and J lost 3, with 12 bases in between. The CDR3 DNA sequence: TGTGCCAGCAGCTTAGAAGCAGGGGACAAAGAGACCCAGTACTTC. Translation gives CASSLEAGDKETQYF.

This chain connects TRBV7-2 to TRBJ2-5, with TRBD1 matching 9 bases. Looked up from germline, CDR1 is SGHTA and CDR2 is FQGNSA. V shed 4 bases and J 4 bases; nucleotides not matched to a gene: 4. The CDR3 totals 14 residues. CDR3 amino acids: CASSYGQGRETQYF. The DNA of the CDR3 is TGTGCCAGCAGCTATGGACAGGGGAGAGAGACCCAGTACTTC.

The gene calls are TRBV19 and TRBJ1-1; D gene ambiguous. Germline V gives CDR1 LNHDA, CDR2 SQIVND (reference sequence). Deletions cut 4 bases from V and 1 base from J, with 10 bases between. This CDR3 is 14 amino acids long. CDR3 in DNA: TGTGCCAGTAGTAGTTACGACGGGAACACTGAAGCTTTCTTT. Amino acids: CASSSYDGNTEAFF.

This chain joins TRBV19 and TRBJ2-2; no definite D call. The CDR3 is 14 residues long. The V and J ends lost 0 bases and 8 bases respectively, with 10 bases between them. CDR1 and CDR2 (germline): LNHDA, SQIVND (reference sequence). The CDR3 sequence: CASSIDLAAGELFF. Here the CDR3 DNA reads TGTGCCAGTAGTATAGATCTCGCAGCTGGGGAGCTGTTTTTT.

V gene TRBV2 combines with J gene TRBJ1-5; D may be TRBD1 (5 bases). V lost 1 base and J 8 bases, leaving 6 bases between the germline ends. The CDR3 spans 12 residues. Looked up from germline, CDR1 is SNHLY and CDR2 is FYNNEI. CDR3 DNA sequence: TGTGCCAGCAGTGAAGTCAGGGAGCCCCAGCATTTT. Translation gives CASSEVREPQHF.

The chain recombines TRBV30 with TRBJ2-3; D remains ambiguous. The V gene's germline CDR1 is GTSNPN and CDR2 SVGIG (reference sequence). CDR3 size: 15 residues. The CDR3 spells CATLYGVTSTDTQYF. The CDR3 bases are TGTGCTACACTTTATGGGGTGACTAGCACAGATACGCAGTATTTT.

The rearrangement joins TRBV10-3 to TRBJ2-6, with a tentative D call TRBD1 (8 bases). The V gene's germline CDR1 is ENHRY and CDR2 SYGVKD. CDR3 length: 17 residues. The V and J ends lost 2 bases and 0 bases respectively, with 11 bases between them. DNA for the CDR3: TGTGCCATCAGTGAGACAGGGGGGGGCTCTGGGGCCAACGTCCTGACTTTC. It specifies CAISETGGGSGANVLTF.

This clonotype came up many times. The chain couples TRBV4-3 to TRBJ2-7; TRBD2 matches at 9 bases. The CDR3 extends over 16 amino acids. V lost 4 bases, J lost 5 bases, and 12 bases stayed unmatched. Per germline, CDR1 LGHNA and CDR2 YSLEER. CDR3 coding DNA: TGCGCCAGCAGCCGAAATCTTCTAGCGGGGTCCCACGAGCAGTACTTC. The encoded protein is CASSRNLLAGSHEQYF.

The rearrangement uses TRBV10-1 and TRBJ1-1; no firm D call. In germline, CDR1 is WNHNN, CDR2 SYGVQD (reference sequence). The ends were cut back, 1 base at V and 1 base at J, with 10 bases in the middle. The CDR3 loop spans 15 amino acids. The CDR3 DNA sequence: TGCGCCAGCAGTGAGTGCCGCATAAAGAACACTGAAGCTTTCTTT. Translating gives CASSECRIKNTEAFF.

This clonotype appeared once. The chain carries TRBV6-4 and TRBJ2-1; 9 nucleotides line up with TRBD2. The CDR3 contains 14 residues. CDR1 and CDR2 from the germline V gene are MRHNA and SNTAGT. Unmatched junction bases numbered 6, after V lost 5 bases and J lost 7 bases. The CDR3 nucleotides are TGTGCCAGCAGTACCGGGACTAGCTGGAATGAGCAGTTCTTC. Residues: CASSTGTSWNEQFF.

A few counts support this clonotype. The chain carries TRBV7-9 and TRBJ2-3, with unresolved D. The CDR3 covers 13 residues. V dropped 3 bases and J dropped 2 bases, with 6 bases sitting between them. The V gene's germline CDR1 is SEHNR and CDR2 FQNEAQ (reference sequence). The CDR3 sequence is CASSLGLTDTQYF. The CDR3 region has the DNA TGTGCCAGCAGCTTGGGTCTCACAGATACGCAGTATTTT.

This sequence joins TRBV20-1 and TRBJ1-1; D is ambiguous. The germline CDR1 and CDR2 sequences are DFQATT and SNEGSKA (reference sequence). This CDR3 is 13 amino acids long. The V and J ends lost 2 bases and 2 bases respectively, with 9 bases between them. For the CDR3, the DNA is TGCAGTGCTAGAAGGCAGTTCAACACTGAAGCTTTCTTT. This gives the protein CSARRQFNTEAFF.

The chain is built from TRBV6-1 and TRBJ1-1, with D possibly matching TRBD1 (6 bases). There are 15 residues in the CDR3. Trimming cost V 3 bases and J 2 bases, with 13 bases left between them. Germline CDR1 and CDR2: MNHNS and SASEGT. The CDR3 spells CASSDVAGENTEAFF. The CDR3 DNA sequence: TGTGCCAGCAGTGACGTGGCAGGGGAAAACACTGAAGCTTTCTTT.

This clonotype has a count of ten or more. The chain links TRBV7-3 to TRBJ2-1; 8 bases are shared with TRBD2. The V gene's germline CDR1 is SGHTA and CDR2 FQGTGA. The CDR3 extends over 12 amino acids. V was clipped by 2 bases and J by 9 bases; unmatched bases: 0. The CDR3 DNA sequence: TGTGCCAGCAGCTTACGGGAGGGTGAGCAGTTCTTC. Translated: CASSLREGEQFF.

V and J are TRBV29-1 and TRBJ2-7; 12 nucleotides align to TRBD1. CDR1 and CDR2 (germline): SQVTM, ANQGSEA. The V segment lost 6 bases and the J segment 7 bases; nucleotides outside the gene matches: 4. This CDR3 is 12 amino acids long. CDR3 loop: CSVGQGAGEQYF. CDR3 nucleotide sequence: TGCAGCGTGGGACAGGGGGCAGGGGAGCAGTACTTC.

This clonotype has a single count. At one end, the junction sequence differs from germline, possibly due to a read error. CDR3 sequence (DNA): TGCAGCATTGAATCAGGGGGCCAAAACATTCAGTACTTC. Its protein product is CSIESGGQNIQYF. V and J are TRBV29-1 and TRBJ2-4, with TRBD1 matching 8 bases. The CDR3 is 13 amino acids. Germline V lookup: CDR1 SQVTM, CDR2 ANQGSEA.

The table lists this clonotype with many counts. V and J are TRBV5-4 and TRBJ2-1; D is ambiguous. CDR1 and CDR2 (germline): SGHNT, YYREEE (reference sequence). Trimming cost V 4 bases and J 9 bases, with 11 bases left between them. The CDR3 runs 12 residues. DNA for the CDR3: TGTGCCAGCAGCGCCGATGGTCCTGAGCAGTTCTTC. This translates into CASSADGPEQFF. Full variable domain (outside the CDR3, taken from reference TRBV5-4 and TRBJ2-1): ETGVTQSPTHLIKTRGQQVTLRCSSQSGHNTVSWYQQALGQGPQFIFQYYREEENGRGNFPPRFSGLQFPNYSSELNVNALELDDSALYLCASSADGPEQFFGPGTRLTVL.

The chain is built from TRBV19 and TRBJ2-5; 8 positions agree with TRBD1. This CDR3 comprises 13 residues. Germline loops: CDR1 LNHDA, CDR2 SQIVND (reference sequence). Germline trimming cut 6 bases from V and 3 bases from J; bases unmatched to any gene: 3. CDR3 nucleotide sequence: TGTGCCAGTAGGCTGACAGGGGAAGAGACCCAGTACTTC. Its translation is CASRLTGEETQYF.